This T cell receptor beta chain was recorded in a study of cytomegalovirus exposure and HLA in healthy donors. Across the whole study: Among approximately 400 genotyped donors, about 80% fell in the Caucasian-associated ancestry cluster. Study outcomes and limitations: While the bulk of TCR sequences proved rare, some public TCRs turned up in many donors. Testing in vitro showed three CMV-associated chains specific for CMV antigens.

For this clone: The antigen is unknown.

Primers included in the PCR were 60 Vbeta and 13 Jbeta primers. Clones were sequenced by immunoSEQ multiplex PCR, and TCRdb holds only the in-frame ones, with some missing. The repertoire holds about 150,000 clones, with around four fifths as singletons. Donors were nominally healthy when sampled, though unrecorded immune exposures were likely. The germline CDR1 and CDR2 sequences are SNHLY and FYNNEI. The CDR3 runs 13 residues. Trimming pared 8 bases from V and 5 bases from J, leaving 13 bases between. Source material: PBMCs. This TCR was recovered from a young woman in good health and CMV-seronegative. The V call is TRBV2, the J call TRBJ1-5; D is perhaps TRBD1 (5 bases). As DNA, the CDR3 is TGTGCCAGCGGGTTGGGGCGCGATCAGCCCCAGCATTTT. Translating it yields CASGLGRDQPQHF.